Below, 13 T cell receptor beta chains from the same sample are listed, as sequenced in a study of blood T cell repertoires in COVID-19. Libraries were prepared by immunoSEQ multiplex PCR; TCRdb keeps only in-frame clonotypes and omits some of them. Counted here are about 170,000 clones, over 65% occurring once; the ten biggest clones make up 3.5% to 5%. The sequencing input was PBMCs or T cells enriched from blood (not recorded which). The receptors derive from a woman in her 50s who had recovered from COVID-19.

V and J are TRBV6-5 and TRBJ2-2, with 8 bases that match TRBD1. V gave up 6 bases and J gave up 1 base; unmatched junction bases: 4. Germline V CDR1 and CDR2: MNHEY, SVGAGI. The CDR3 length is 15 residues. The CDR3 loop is CASRQTGENTGELFF. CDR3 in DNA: TGTGCCAGCAGACAGACAGGGGAGAACACCGGGGAGCTGTTTTTT.

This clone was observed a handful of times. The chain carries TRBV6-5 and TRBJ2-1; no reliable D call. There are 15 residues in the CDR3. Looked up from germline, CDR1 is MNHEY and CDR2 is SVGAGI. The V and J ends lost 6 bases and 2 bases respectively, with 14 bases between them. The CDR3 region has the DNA TGTGCCAGCAGCCCAGTGGCATATCCCTACAATGAGCAGTTCTTC. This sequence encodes CASSPVAYPYNEQFF.

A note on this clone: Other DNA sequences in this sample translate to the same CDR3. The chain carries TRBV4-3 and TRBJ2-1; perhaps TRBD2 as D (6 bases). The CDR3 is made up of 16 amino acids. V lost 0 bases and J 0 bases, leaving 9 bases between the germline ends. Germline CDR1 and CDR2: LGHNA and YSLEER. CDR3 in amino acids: CASSQEGRSSYNEQFF. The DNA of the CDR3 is TGCGCCAGCAGCCAAGAGGGGAGGAGCTCCTACAATGAGCAGTTCTTC.

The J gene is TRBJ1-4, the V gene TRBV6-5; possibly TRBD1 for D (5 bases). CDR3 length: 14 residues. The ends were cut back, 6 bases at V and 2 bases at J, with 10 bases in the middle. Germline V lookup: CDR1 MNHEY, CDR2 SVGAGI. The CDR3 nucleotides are TGTGCCAGCAGCCGGGGGTGGACTAATGAAAAACTGTTTTTT. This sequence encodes CASSRGWTNEKLFF.

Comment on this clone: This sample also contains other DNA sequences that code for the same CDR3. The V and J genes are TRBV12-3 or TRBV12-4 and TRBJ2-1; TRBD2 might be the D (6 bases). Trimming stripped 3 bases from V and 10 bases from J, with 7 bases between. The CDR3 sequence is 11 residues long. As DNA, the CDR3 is TGTGCCAGCAGTTTCCGGGGGGAGCAGTTCTTC. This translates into CASSFRGEQFF.

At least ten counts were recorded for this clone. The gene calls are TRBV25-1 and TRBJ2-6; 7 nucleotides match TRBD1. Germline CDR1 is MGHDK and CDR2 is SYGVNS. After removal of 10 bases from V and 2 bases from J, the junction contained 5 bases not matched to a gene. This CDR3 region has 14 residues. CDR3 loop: CATNGQAGANVLTF. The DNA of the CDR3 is TGTGCCACGAATGGACAGGCTGGGGCCAACGTCCTGACTTTC.

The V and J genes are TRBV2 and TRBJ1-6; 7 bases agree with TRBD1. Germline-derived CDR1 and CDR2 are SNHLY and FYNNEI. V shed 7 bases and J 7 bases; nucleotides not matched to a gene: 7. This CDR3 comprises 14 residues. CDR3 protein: CASTWAGGNSPLHF. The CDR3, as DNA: TGTGCCAGCACTTGGGCAGGGGGAAATTCACCCCTCCACTTT.

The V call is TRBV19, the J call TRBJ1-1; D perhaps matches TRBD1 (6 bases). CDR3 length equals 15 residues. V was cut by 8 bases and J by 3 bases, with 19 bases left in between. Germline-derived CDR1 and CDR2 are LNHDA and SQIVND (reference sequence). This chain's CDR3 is CASAFRGGGDTEAFF. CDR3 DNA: TGTGCCAGTGCCTTCAGGGGCGGTGGGGACACTGAAGCTTTCTTT.

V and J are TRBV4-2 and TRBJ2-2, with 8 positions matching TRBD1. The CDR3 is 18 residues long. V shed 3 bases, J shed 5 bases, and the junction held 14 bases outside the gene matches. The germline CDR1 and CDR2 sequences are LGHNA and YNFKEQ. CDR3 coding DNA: TGTGCCAGCAGCCACGACGAATCCACAGGGGGTAGGACCGGGGAGCTGTTTTTT. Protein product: CASSHDESTGGRTGELFF.

The CDR3 is CACRQGAKGYTF. The DNA of the CDR3 is TGTGCCTGCAGACAGGGGGCGAAAGGCTACACCTTC. The chain combines TRBV30 with TRBJ1-2, with 10 positions matching TRBD1. CDR3 length: 12 residues. V lost 6 bases to trimming and J lost 8 bases; unmatched junction nucleotides: 6. Germline lookup yields CDR1 GTSNPN and CDR2 SVGIG (reference sequence). Based on the CDR3 plus reference TRBV30 and TRBJ1-2, the full variable domain is SQTIHQWPATLVQPVGSPLSLECTVEGTSNPNLYWYRQAAGRGLQLLFYSVGIGQISSEVPQNLSASRPQDRQFILSSKKLLLSDSGFYLCACRQGAKGYTFGSGTRLTVV.

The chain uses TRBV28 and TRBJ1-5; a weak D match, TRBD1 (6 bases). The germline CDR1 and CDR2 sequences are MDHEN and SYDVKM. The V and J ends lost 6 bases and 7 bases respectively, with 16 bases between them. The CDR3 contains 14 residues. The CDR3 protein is CASRQQGQGQPQHF. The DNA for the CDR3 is TGTGCCAGCAGGCAACAGGGTCAGGGGCAGCCCCAGCATTTT.

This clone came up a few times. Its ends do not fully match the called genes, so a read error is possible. The CDR3 DNA reads as TGTGCTAGCAGCCCCTTTGGGGGGGGCGGGTTGGAGACCCAGTACTTC. As protein: CASSPFGGGGLETQYF. The rearrangement links TRBV7-7 to TRBJ2-5; a weak D match, TRBD2 (7 bases). Per germline, CDR1 SSHAT and CDR2 FNYEAQ (reference sequence). There are 16 residues in the CDR3. The full variable domain, its missing parts supplied by reference TRBV7-7 and TRBJ2-5, is GAGVSQSPRYKVTKRGQDVTLRCDPISSHATLYWYQQALGQGPEFLTYFNYEAQPDKSGLPSDRFSAERPEGSISTLTIQRTEQRDSAMYRCASSPFGGGGLETQYFGPGTRLLVL.

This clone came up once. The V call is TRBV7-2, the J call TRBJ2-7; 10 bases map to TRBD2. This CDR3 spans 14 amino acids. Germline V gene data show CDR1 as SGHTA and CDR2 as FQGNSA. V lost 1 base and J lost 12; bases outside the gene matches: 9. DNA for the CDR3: TGTGCCAGCAGCTTAGGCCCAGCTAGCGGGAGCCTGTACGTC. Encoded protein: CASSLGPASGSLYV.